This entry concerns a single T cell receptor (beta chain). Using immunoSEQ multiplex PCR, the repertoire was profiled, and TCRdb retains in-frame clones only, with some absent. In the table there are around 45,000 clones, over 80% of which are singletons. The data originate from a study of T cell changes during pregnancy in multiple sclerosis. Trimming took off 6 bases at V and 4 bases at J, with 18 bases between the two ends. The CDR3 extends over 15 amino acids. Germline assignment: CDR1 SNHLY and CDR2 FYNNEI. The sequence was collected from a female donor with multiple sclerosis, enrolled in a pregnancy study. The V gene is TRBV2, the J gene TRBJ1-1, with TRBD1 as a possible D gene (6 bases). Sequenced here: CD4+ T cells from peripheral blood mononuclear cells, sampled before pregnancy. The CDR3 sequence is CASRWGGRTFTEAFF. The CDR3 DNA sequence: TGTGCCAGCAGATGGGGGGGGCGGACGTTCACTGAAGCTTTCTTT.